Below, 25 T cell receptor beta chains from the same sample are listed, as sequenced in a study of human T cells and chemical hapten exposure. Each CDR3 protein is one row after TCRdb ran MiXCR on the RACE reads. The sample holds about 80,000 distinct CDR3 sequences, 12% to 15% seen once. Time point described: pre-sensitization, week 0. Treatment denoted: therapeutic diphenylcyclopropenone sensitization with weekly scalp DPC. The source was whole blood, collected in connection with sensitization to the hapten diphenylcyclopropenone (DPC). These receptors all stem from a woman aged 45-65 years with alopecia areata. Some clones in this sample may be carry-over from other donors' samples.

The chain combines TRBV29-1 with TRBJ2-3, with D hard to call. Trimming shortened V by 4 bases and J by 1 base, and 12 bases separated the two germline ends. Germline-derived CDR1 and CDR2 are SQVTM and ANQGSEA. The CDR3 has 14 amino acids. CDR3 nucleotide sequence: TGCAGCGTTGGGTCTCCGGTGGGCACAGATACGCAGTATTTT. Translated: CSVGSPVGTDTQYF.

V and J are TRBV19 and TRBJ2-7; 9 bases align to TRBD1. The junction had 5 bases not matched to a gene; V was cut back by 5 bases and J by 0 bases. Per the germline V gene, CDR1 is LNHDA and CDR2 is SQIVND (reference sequence). The CDR3 runs to 15 residues. The CDR3 DNA is TGTGCCAGTAGTGTAACGGGACAGGGCTCCTACGAGCAGTACTTC. Translated, it gives CASSVTGQGSYEQYF. Full variable domain (remainder filled in from reference TRBV19 and TRBJ2-7): DGGITQSPKYLFRKEGQNVTLSCEQNLNHDAMYWYRQDPGQGLRLIYYSQIVNDFQKGDIAEGYSVSREKKESFPLTVTSAQKNPTAFYLCASSVTGQGSYEQYFGPGTRLTVT.

In the case of this clonotype: A junction boundary mismatches the germline segment, possibly from a read error. J is TRBJ2-2 and V is TRBV19; D is uncertain. The CDR3 totals 16 residues. Germline CDR1 reads LNHDA; CDR2 reads SQIVND (reference sequence). CDR3 region: CASTAMAGSNSGELFF. The CDR3, as DNA: TGTGCCAGTACTGCTATGGCAGGCTCGAACTCCGGGGAGCTGTTTTTT.

This clonotype came up a few times. V usage is TRBV11-3 and J usage is TRBJ2-1; 11 bases align to TRBD2. Germline lookup yields CDR1 SGHNT and CDR2 YENEEA. The CDR3 sequence is 15 residues long. V trimming: 5 bases; J trimming: 5 bases; junction bases outside the gene matches: 5. CDR3: CASSKLAGDNNEQFF. The CDR3 DNA sequence: TGTGCCAGCAGCAAACTAGCGGGAGACAACAATGAGCAGTTCTTC.

This clonotype was counted between two and nine times. This chain joins TRBV19 and TRBJ1-2; D uncertain. CDR1 is LNHDA and CDR2 is SQIVND in the germline V gene (reference sequence). The CDR3 has 12 amino acids. The ends were cut back, 4 bases at V and 11 bases at J, with 14 bases in the middle. DNA of the CDR3: TGTGCCAGTAGTACGCAGAACAGCGTTTACACCTTC. Amino acids: CASSTQNSVYTF. The variable domain in full, completed from reference TRBV19 and TRBJ1-2, reads DGGITQSPKYLFRKEGQNVTLSCEQNLNHDAMYWYRQDPGQGLRLIYYSQIVNDFQKGDIAEGYSVSREKKESFPLTVTSAQKNPTAFYLCASSTQNSVYTFGSGTRLTVV.

This clonotype was observed a few times. The chain carries TRBV29-1 and TRBJ1-1; D gene ambiguous. There are 14 residues in the CDR3. The V and J ends lost 4 bases and 0 bases respectively, with 12 bases between them. CDR1 is SQVTM, CDR2 ANQGSEA, per germline. As DNA, the CDR3 is TGCAGCGTTGCCCGTGGGAACATGAACACTGAAGCTTTCTTT. It is translated as CSVARGNMNTEAFF.

This clonotype has only a few counts. The V gene is TRBV12-3 or TRBV12-4, the J gene TRBJ1-2, with D perhaps matching TRBD1 (5 bases). V was trimmed by 10 bases and J by 3 bases, leaving 18 bases between them. There are 14 residues in the CDR3. The CDR3 loop is CATQFRGEDYGYTF. As DNA, the CDR3 is TGTGCCACCCAGTTTAGGGGCGAGGACTATGGCTACACCTTC.

This clonotype was seen ten or more times. CDR3 nucleotide sequence: TGTGCCAGCAGTTTCTCAGACTATGGCTACACCTTC. Residues: CASSFSDYGYTF. The genes are TRBV12-3 or TRBV12-4 and TRBJ1-2; D not resolved. The CDR3 has 12 residues. V lost 3 bases and J 3 bases, leaving 5 bases between the germline ends.

V gene TRBV5-1 combines with J gene TRBJ1-4, with D perhaps TRBD1 (5 bases). The ends were cut back, 4 bases at V and 8 bases at J, with 12 bases in the middle. In germline, CDR1 is SGHRS, CDR2 YFSETQ. This CDR3 is 13 amino acids long. The CDR3 nucleotides read TGCGCCAGCAGCGTCAGGGAACGCGAAAAACTGTTTTTT. The encoded protein is CASSVREREKLFF.

V gene TRBV12-3 or TRBV12-4 combines with J gene TRBJ2-1; 7 nucleotides agree with TRBD2. V was clipped by 8 bases and J by 3 bases; unmatched bases: 7. This CDR3 comprises 14 residues. For the CDR3, the DNA is TGTGCCAGCCTGGGGGGGAGAGTCTACAATGAGCAGTTCTTC. Its protein is CASLGGRVYNEQFF.

This clonotype was counted many times. The V call is TRBV6-4, the J call TRBJ2-1; 7 positions agree with TRBD2. Germline V gene sequence: CDR1 MRHNA, CDR2 SNTAGT. The V gene end was trimmed by 5 bases and the J gene end by 5 bases; junction bases not matched to a gene: 12. The CDR3 is made up of 16 amino acids. CDR3 in amino acids: CASSPSAGAGHNEQFF. The CDR3 DNA reads as TGTGCCAGCAGTCCTTCTGCGGGAGCAGGCCACAATGAGCAGTTCTTC.

This clonotype was seen a few times. The chain links TRBV7-7 to TRBJ2-2; D not resolved. Germline V CDR1 and CDR2: SSHAT, FNYEAQ (reference sequence). V was pared by 5 bases and J by 5 bases, with 15 bases between. This CDR3 has 15 residues. The CDR3 DNA reads TGTGCCAGCAGCCCTTCGGCGGCTCAGACCGGGGAGCTGTTTTTT. The encoded protein is CASSPSAAQTGELFF. The whole variable domain, remainder taken from reference TRBV7-7 and TRBJ2-2, is GAGVSQSPRYKVTKRGQDVTLRCDPISSHATLYWYQQALGQGPEFLTYFNYEAQPDKSGLPSDRFSAERPEGSISTLTIQRTEQRDSAMYRCASSPSAAQTGELFFGEGSRLTVL.

This clonotype was seen repeatedly, ten times or more. J is TRBJ2-5 and V is TRBV7-6, with 8 nucleotides matching TRBD2. Per the germline V gene, CDR1 is SGHVS and CDR2 is FNYEAQ. With V trimmed by 3 bases and J by 5 bases, 11 bases remained unmatched. The CDR3 totals 16 residues. In DNA form, the CDR3 reads TGTGCCAGCAGCTTCTTCAGCGGGAGCCCGGCGGAGACCCAGTACTTC. Translated: CASSFFSGSPAETQYF.

This clonotype was counted only a few times. The chain carries TRBV11-3 and TRBJ2-1; weak D call: TRBD2 (6 bases). Germline V gene data show CDR1 as SGHNT and CDR2 as YENEEA. CDR3 length: 15 residues. The germline V and J ends were trimmed by 5 bases and 6 bases, with 17 bases remaining between them. This CDR3 reads CASSLLAGRPNEQFF. CDR3 DNA sequence: TGTGCCAGCAGCCTTCTCGCGGGACGACCCAATGAGCAGTTCTTC.

The rearrangement joins TRBV4-1 to TRBJ2-2, with a possible D match to TRBD1 (5 bases). Germline V gene lookup returns CDR1 MGHRA and CDR2 YSYEKL. There are 14 residues in the CDR3. Deletions cut 4 bases from V and 5 bases from J, with 11 bases between. The CDR3 reads CASSPRRQTGELFF. The CDR3 DNA reads TGCGCCAGCAGCCCGCGGCGACAGACCGGGGAGCTGTTTTTT.

The V call is TRBV29-1, the J call TRBJ2-7; the D is unclear. The CDR3 has 11 residues. With 5 bases removed from V and 4 bases from J, the gap between germline ends came to 9 bases. Germline V gives CDR1 SQVTM, CDR2 ANQGSEA. CDR3 DNA sequence: TGCAGCGTTTTAGCAGAGTACGAGCAGTACTTC. It codes for CSVLAEYEQYF.

The genes are TRBV4-1 and TRBJ2-1; no definite D call. The CDR3 consists of 15 residues. Germline V gives CDR1 MGHRA, CDR2 YSYEKL. Trimming stripped 9 bases from V and 0 bases from J, with 15 bases between. The CDR3 bases are TGCGCCAGTACCATGGCGGCAAACTCCTACAATGAGCAGTTCTTC. Translated: CASTMAANSYNEQFF.

This clonotype was seen at least ten times. This sequence joins TRBV12-3 or TRBV12-4 and TRBJ2-1; D is possibly TRBD1 or TRBD2 (5 bases each). The CDR3 length is 16 residues. The V gene lost 6 bases and the J gene lost 6 bases, with 21 bases spanning the gap. CDR3 in amino acids: CASRPRGISPSNEQFF. The CDR3 DNA reads as TGTGCCAGCAGACCACGGGGCATTAGTCCCTCCAATGAGCAGTTCTTC.

This clonotype has a handful of counts. This chain links TRBV6-5 with TRBJ2-1; 11 nucleotides line up with TRBD2. Germline CDR1 and CDR2: MNHEY and SVGAGI. After removal of 6 bases from V and 7 bases from J, the junction contained 8 bases not matched to a gene. This CDR3 comprises 15 residues. CDR3 in DNA: TGTGCCAGCAGAACGGTAGCGGGAGGGTGGAATGAGCAGTTCTTC. Protein sequence: CASRTVAGGWNEQFF.

This clonotype was observed a few times. V and J are TRBV12-3 or TRBV12-4 and TRBJ1-1; D is perhaps TRBD1 (5 bases). This CDR3 has 20 residues. The V end lost 7 bases, the J end lost 1 base, and 31 bases lay between the germline ends. The CDR3 loop is CASIGPGSSLTSSENTEAFF. Here the CDR3 DNA reads TGTGCCAGCATAGGGCCAGGGTCTTCCTTAACCTCGTCGGAGAACACTGAAGCTTTCTTT.

This clonotype appeared a few times. This chain connects TRBV7-9 to TRBJ1-5; tentative D call: TRBD1 (6 bases). Trimming took 5 bases from V and 2 from J, leaving 19 bases between them. This CDR3 contains 17 residues. CDR1 SEHNR and CDR2 FQNEAQ come from the germline V gene (reference sequence). CDR3 in amino acids: CASSPVVGAGGNQPQHF. The DNA of the CDR3 is TGTGCCAGCAGCCCGGTCGTGGGGGCGGGTGGCAATCAGCCCCAGCATTTT.

The gene calls are TRBV6-5 and TRBJ2-7; 12 bases fit TRBD2. CDR1 and CDR2 (germline): MNHEY, SVGAGI. The CDR3 runs 14 residues. V shed 2 bases and J 5 bases; nucleotides not matched to a gene: 1. CDR3 loop: CASSYLAGGDEQYF. The CDR3 region has the DNA TGTGCCAGCAGTTACCTAGCGGGAGGGGACGAGCAGTACTTC.

This clonotype was counted between two and nine times. The rearrangement uses TRBV9 and TRBJ2-3; D may be TRBD1 (6 bases). V gave up 2 bases and J gave up 0 bases, with 13 bases separating them. The CDR3 extends over 16 amino acids. Germline-derived CDR1 and CDR2 are SGDLS and YYNGEE. CDR3 bases: TGTGCCAGCAGCGTGGGGGACACAACTAGCACAGATACGCAGTATTTT. This gives the protein CASSVGDTTSTDTQYF.

This clonotype was seen only a few times. The chain carries TRBV30 and TRBJ1-6; 7 nucleotides align to TRBD1. The CDR3 is 16 amino acids. Germline V gives CDR1 GTSNPN, CDR2 SVGIG (reference sequence). Trimming took 2 bases from V and 8 from J; bases not matched to a gene: 12. CDR3 nucleotide sequence: TGTGCCTGGAGTATGACAGGGAAATTACTTTATTCACCCCTCCACTTT. Residues: CAWSMTGKLLYSPLHF.

In this sample, this clonotype turned up many times. The gene calls are TRBV7-2 and TRBJ2-7; D gene uncertain. The CDR3 spans 13 residues. The V gene's germline CDR1 is SGHTA and CDR2 FQGNSA. V lost 4 bases, J lost 8 bases, and 15 bases lay in between. This CDR3 reads CASSSRALLKQYF. The CDR3 coding sequence is TGTGCCAGCAGCTCAAGGGCCCTATTGAAGCAGTACTTC.